The T cell receptor beta chain described here comes from a study of blood T cell repertoires in COVID-19. Study in general: Italy, Spain and the United States were the sources of the convalescent and acute COVID-19 samples. PBMCs, B-cell-depleted T cells, or T cells were the source of the cDNA or gDNA that made up the material.

Original processing methods: Nucleated cell counts were estimated from reference gene primer amplification. Sequencing used immunoSEQ multiplex PCR; TCRdb keeps in-frame clones, though not all of them. V and J calls and clone size come straight from that table; D and trimming were deduced from the DNA. Of about 100,000 clones listed, roughly four fifths are singletons. Germline assignment: CDR1 MDHEN and CDR2 SYDVKM. V trimming: 8 bases; J trimming: 5 bases; junction bases outside the gene matches: 9. CDR3 length: 15 amino acids. Input material: peripheral blood. The source of this sequence is a woman aged 80 or over with active or convalescent COVID-19. The chain joins TRBV28 to TRBJ2-2; 9 bases map to TRBD2. CDR3 coding DNA: TGTGCCAGCTTCTGGGGAGCGGGGGGAACCGGGGAGCTGTTTTTT. Its protein product is CASFWGAGGTGELFF.